At least ten counts were recorded for the clone carrying this T cell receptor (beta chain). Antigen unknown. V gave up 5 bases and J gave up 5 bases; unmatched junction bases: 7. CDR3 length: 14 residues. The sample is drawn from a study of metastatic and nonmetastatic thyroid tumors. Study summary: Comparison of repertoires was carried out across blood and tumor or nodule tissue from malignant and benign thyroid patients. General observations from the study: The reported finding was significantly higher TCR beta diversity in malignant thyroid tumors relative to benign nodules, in blood and tumor.

Per the original data handling: The authors used CDR3 differences across clinicopathological groups to build a distant-metastasis classifier for papillary thyroid cancer. TCRdb recomputed clones from the PCR reads via MiXCR. The V and J calls were not made by the authors but by TCRdb's processing. The sample includes 49,000 or so clones, around 25% of them seen just once. No treatment of any kind had been given to any patient before thyroid surgery. This rearrangement joins TRBV12-3 or TRBV12-4 to TRBJ1-1, with 8 bases aligning to TRBD1. The TCR comes from a male donor with papillary thyroid cancer or a benign thyroid nodule (not recorded which). Some clones in this sample may be carry-over from other donors' samples. Sequencing was performed on blood. As DNA, the CDR3 is TGTGCCAGCAGTACACAGGGGGTGAGGACTGAAGCTTTCTTT. It yields the protein CASSTQGVRTEAFF.